This passage covers 26 T cell receptor beta chains from one sample sequenced in a study of blood T cell repertoires in COVID-19. Profiled with immunoSEQ multiplex PCR; TCRdb holds only in-frame clones, not every one. The sample contains 250,000 or so clones, around 87% of which appear only once. Sequences were obtained from peripheral blood. These receptors came from a woman aged 60-70 years with COVID-19, enrolled during active disease.

J is TRBJ2-7 and V is TRBV29-1, with TRBD1 identical over 10 bases. The CDR3 totals 16 residues. Trimming cost V 4 bases and J 2 bases; bases outside gene matches: 11. The germline V gene encodes CDR1 SQVTM and CDR2 ANQGSEA. CDR3 nucleotides: TGCAGCGTTGGGGTTTTCGGGGACAGGGGAACCTACGAGCAGTACTTC. Protein: CSVGVFGDRGTYEQYF.

The V gene is TRBV18, the J gene TRBJ2-1; D is ambiguous. The CDR3 is 14 amino acids. Trimming left V 2 bases short and J 3 bases short, with 8 bases between. Germline CDR1 and CDR2: KGHSH and LQKENI. The CDR3 sequence: CASSPETNYNEQFF. Here the CDR3 DNA reads TGTGCCAGCTCACCAGAGACAAACTACAATGAGCAGTTCTTC. The full variable domain, its missing parts supplied by reference TRBV18 and TRBJ2-1, is NAGVMQNPRHLVRRRGQEARLRCSPMKGHSHVYWYRQLPEEGLKFMVYLQKENIIDESGMPKERFSAEFPKEGPSILRIQQVVRGDSAAYFCASSPETNYNEQFFGPGTRLTVL.

This clone was seen just once. V is TRBV27 and J is TRBJ1-1; 9 positions agree with TRBD1. This CDR3 has 15 residues. Germline lookup yields CDR1 MNHEY and CDR2 SMNVEV (reference sequence). V was pared by 5 bases and J by 11 bases, with 15 bases of the junction left unmatched. Here the CDR3 DNA reads TGTGCCAGCAGTCCACGACAGGGGGGACAATTGAGGGCTTTCTTT. The encoded protein is CASSPRQGGQLRAFF.

The table lists this clone with a count of one. This rearrangement joins TRBV24-1 to TRBJ2-1, with 8 bases aligning to TRBD2. From germline, CDR1 is KGHDR and CDR2 SFDVKD. CDR3 size: 16 residues. Unmatched junction bases numbered 10, after V lost 2 bases and J lost 8 bases. The CDR3 here is CATSDSRASGLYEQFF. CDR3 nucleotides: TGTGCCACCAGTGATTCTCGGGCTAGCGGGCTCTATGAGCAGTTCTTC.

This clone has only a few counts. The gene calls are TRBV18 and TRBJ1-5; D call uncertain. The germline gives CDR1 KGHSH, CDR2 LQKENI. The CDR3 has 14 residues. V was cut by 1 base and J by 4 bases, with 8 bases left in between. The CDR3 DNA is TGTGCCAGCTCACCACACTTTGTGAATCAGCCCCAGCATTTT. Translating gives CASSPHFVNQPQHF.

The rearrangement joins TRBV7-2 to TRBJ1-5, with 8 bases that match TRBD1. Unmatched junction bases numbered 8, after V lost 5 bases and J lost 2 bases. The CDR3 extends over 16 amino acids. CDR1 is SGHTA, CDR2 FQGNSA, per germline. CDR3 residues: CASSETRGLGNQPQHF. The CDR3 DNA is TGTGCCAGCAGCGAAACCAGGGGGCTTGGCAATCAGCCCCAGCATTTT.

The V and J genes are TRBV6-6 and TRBJ2-5, with 7 bases fitting TRBD2. The V gene's germline CDR1 is MNHNY and CDR2 SVGAGI (reference sequence). The V segment lost 6 bases and the J segment 4 bases; nucleotides outside the gene matches: 5. CDR3 length: 13 residues. The chain's CDR3 is CASSERGSETQYF. CDR3 nucleotides: TGTGCCAGCAGCGAGCGGGGCTCAGAGACCCAGTACTTC.

The chain uses TRBV5-5 and TRBJ1-3; D is ambiguous. V gave up 5 bases and J gave up 4 bases, with 13 bases separating them. Germline V lookup: CDR1 SGHKS, CDR2 YYEKEE (reference sequence). This CDR3 comprises 14 residues. The DNA for the CDR3 is TGTGCCAGCAGGATGACTGACTCCGGAAACACCATATATTTT. It is translated as CASRMTDSGNTIYF.

Turning to this clone: The same CDR3 can be traced to other DNA sequences in this sample. The DNA of the CDR3 is TGTGCCAGCAGCGAGAGACTAGCGGAGAGGTACAATGAGCAGTTCTTC. It translates to CASSERLAERYNEQFF. The chain couples TRBV7-9 to TRBJ2-1; 9 nucleotides match TRBD2. The CDR3 is 16 residues long. Germline V gives CDR1 SEHNR, CDR2 FQNEAQ (reference sequence). Unmatched junction bases numbered 9, after V lost 5 bases and J lost 4 bases. Using reference TRBV7-9 and TRBJ2-1 for the parts outside the CDR3, the full variable domain is DTGVSQNPRHKITKRGQNVTFRCDPISEHNRLYWYRQTLGQGPEFLTYFQNEAQLEKSRLLSDRFSAERPKGSFSTLEIQRTEQGDSAMYLCASSERLAERYNEQFFGPGTRLTVL.

Here the CDR3 reads CASSFSRTGLYNEQFF. CDR3 nucleotide sequence: TGTGCCAGCAGCTTCTCTCGGACAGGACTTTACAATGAGCAGTTCTTC. The chain combines TRBV11-3 with TRBJ2-1; 7 nucleotides agree with TRBD1. The ends lost 3 bases at V and 4 bases at J; junction bases unmatched: 9. CDR1 and CDR2 from the germline V gene are SGHNT and YENEEA. The CDR3 consists of 16 residues.

The chain carries TRBV2 and TRBJ1-1, with 7 bases lining up with TRBD1. This CDR3 is built from 12 residues. Trimming cost V 7 bases and J 8 bases; bases outside gene matches: 7. Per germline, CDR1 SNHLY and CDR2 FYNNEI. The CDR3 sequence: CASNLRQGEAFF. In DNA form, the CDR3 reads TGTGCCAGCAACCTTAGACAGGGCGAAGCTTTCTTT.

This chain connects TRBV29-1 to TRBJ1-1; tentatively, D is TRBD1 (6 bases). Germline loops: CDR1 SQVTM, CDR2 ANQGSEA. The CDR3 is made up of 12 amino acids. V gave up 8 bases and J gave up 5 bases, with 15 bases separating them. The CDR3: CSINRARTEAFF. The CDR3 DNA reads as TGCAGCATTAACAGGGCCCGGACTGAAGCTTTCTTT.

The V gene is TRBV19, the J gene TRBJ2-2, with D perhaps TRBD2 (5 bases). CDR1 is LNHDA and CDR2 is SQIVND in the germline V gene (reference sequence). CDR3 length: 14 residues. V lost 1 base to trimming and J lost 3 bases, with 6 bases between them. The CDR3 region is CASSIGRDTGELFF. The CDR3 DNA sequence: TGTGCCAGTAGTATAGGGCGGGACACCGGGGAGCTGTTTTTT.

The J gene is TRBJ1-5, the V gene TRBV6-2 or TRBV6-3; D is possibly TRBD1 (6 bases). V dropped 2 bases and J dropped 4 bases, with 15 bases sitting between them. From germline, CDR1 is MNHEY and CDR2 SVGEGT. The CDR3 covers 16 residues. The DNA of the CDR3 is TGTGCCAGCAGTTACCGAGGACAGCAACTTAATCAGCCCCAGCATTTT. Amino acid sequence: CASSYRGQQLNQPQHF.

The chain uses TRBV19 and TRBJ2-1; TRBD2 matches 9 bases. The CDR3 runs 16 residues. Losses at the gene ends were 1 base for V and 8 bases for J; bases not matched to a gene: 9. Germline-derived CDR1 and CDR2 are LNHDA and SQIVND (reference sequence). DNA of the CDR3: TGTGCCAGTAGTATAGGTTCAGCGGGAGGTCGCGATGAGCAGTTCTTC. Translation gives CASSIGSAGGRDEQFF. The full variable domain, in which reference TRBV19 and TRBJ2-1 provide the parts outside the CDR3, is DGGITQSPKYLFRKEGQNVTLSCEQNLNHDAMYWYRQDPGQGLRLIYYSQIVNDFQKGDIAEGYSVSREKKESFPLTVTSAQKNPTAFYLCASSIGSAGGRDEQFFGPGTRLTVL.

This chain connects TRBV3-1 (or the pseudogene TRBV3-2) to TRBJ2-6; D possibly corresponds to TRBD1 (5 bases). Trimming removed 1 base at V and 3 bases at J, with 10 bases between. Germline CDR1 is LGHDT and CDR2 is YNNKEL (reference sequence). The CDR3 loop spans 16 amino acids. CDR3 protein: CASSQGWGGGANVLTF. The CDR3 DNA follows: TGTGCCAGCAGCCAAGGGTGGGGCGGTGGGGCCAACGTCCTGACTTTC.

This clone came up once. The rearrangement joins TRBV5-6 to TRBJ1-2; D remains unclear. This CDR3 spans 15 amino acids. V lost 1 base and J 4 bases, leaving 14 bases between the germline ends. In germline, CDR1 is SGHDT, CDR2 YYEEEE. In DNA form, the CDR3 reads TGTGCCAGCAGCTTGCTGCCAGGCCTTACCTATGGCTACACCTTC. Residues: CASSLLPGLTYGYTF.

This clone has only one observation. The chain has TRBV10-3 and TRBJ2-2, with D maybe TRBD2 (6 bases). The CDR3 extends over 16 amino acids. Deletions cut 6 bases from V and 4 bases from J, with 18 bases between. Germline V gene lookup returns CDR1 ENHRY and CDR2 SYGVKD. The CDR3 DNA follows: TGTGCCATCAGACCCCCGGGGGTGTCAGGCACCGGGGAGCTGTTTTTT. Amino acids: CAIRPPGVSGTGELFF.

This clone was counted a single time. J is TRBJ1-4 and V is TRBV4-1, with a possible D match to TRBD1 (6 bases). V dropped 1 base and J dropped 5 bases, with 11 bases sitting between them. This CDR3 comprises 15 residues. Looked up from germline, CDR1 is MGHRA and CDR2 is YSYEKL. This CDR3 is CASSQVTDRNEKLFF. For the CDR3, the DNA is TGCGCCAGCAGCCAAGTTACTGACAGGAATGAAAAACTGTTTTTT.

This chain joins TRBV6-1 and TRBJ1-5; possible D gene TRBD1, 5 bases. The CDR3 has 14 residues. V lost 3 bases, J lost 7 bases, and 13 bases lay in between. The germline CDR1 and CDR2 sequences are MNHNS and SASEGT. The CDR3 sequence: CASSESQGRQPQHF. CDR3 DNA: TGTGCCAGCAGTGAGAGTCAGGGAAGGCAGCCCCAGCATTTT.

The chain carries TRBV18 and TRBJ2-6; tentative D call: TRBD2 (6 bases). V was pared by 4 bases and J by 0 bases, with 22 bases between. The CDR3 sequence is 20 residues long. Germline V CDR1 and CDR2: KGHSH, LQKENI. As DNA, the CDR3 is TGTGCCAGCTCACGGAACCCGACTAGAATAGGCCCCTCTGGGGCCAACGTCCTGACTTTC. This encodes CASSRNPTRIGPSGANVLTF.

V usage is TRBV15 and J usage is TRBJ2-3; a weak D match, TRBD1 (6 bases). The V gene lost 5 bases and the J gene lost 4 bases, with 22 bases spanning the gap. Looked up from germline, CDR1 is LNHNV and CDR2 is YYDKDF (reference sequence). The CDR3 has 17 residues. As DNA, the CDR3 is TGTGCCACCAGCGGAGCTAAGACTCGGGGACATTCAGATACGCAGTATTTT. It specifies CATSGAKTRGHSDTQYF.

The chain has TRBV7-9 and TRBJ1-2; weak D call: TRBD1 (5 bases). CDR3 length: 12 residues. Germline CDR1 reads SEHNR; CDR2 reads FQNEAQ (reference sequence). The V and J ends lost 8 bases and 4 bases respectively, with 11 bases between them. The CDR3 spells CASGRTSYGYTF. Here the CDR3 DNA reads TGTGCCAGCGGCCGGACAAGCTATGGCTACACCTTC. The whole variable domain, filled in from reference TRBV7-9 and TRBJ1-2, reads DTGVSQNPRHKITKRGQNVTFRCDPISEHNRLYWYRQTLGQGPEFLTYFQNEAQLEKSRLLSDRFSAERPKGSFSTLEIQRTEQGDSAMYLCASGRTSYGYTFGSGTRLTVV.

The chain carries TRBV7-8 and TRBJ2-7; no clear D gene. V shed 3 bases and J shed 1 base, with 10 bases lying between them. Germline V gives CDR1 SGHVS, CDR2 FQNEAQ. The CDR3 contains 14 residues. DNA for the CDR3: TGTGCCAGCAGCTTTATAGACTCTTCCTACGAGCAGTACTTC. Its translation is CASSFIDSSYEQYF.

About this clone: Germline is not matched at one junction end, which may reflect a read error. The CDR3 is CTTRADRAETQYF. CDR3 DNA sequence: TGTACCACCCGAGCGGACAGGGCAGAGACCCAGTACTTC. This chain uses TRBV24-1 with TRBJ2-5; 8 bases match TRBD1. CDR3 length: 13 residues. Germline V CDR1 and CDR2: KGHDR, SFDVKD.

The V call is TRBV19, the J call TRBJ2-7, with 7 bases matching TRBD2. The germline CDR1 and CDR2 sequences are LNHDA and SQIVND (reference sequence). The trim removed 1 base at V and 2 bases at J, leaving 2 bases unmatched. The CDR3 contains 14 residues. CDR3 nucleotides: TGTGCCAGTAGTATAGCTAGCGGAACCTACGAGCAGTACTTC. Its protein is CASSIASGTYEQYF.